The present TCR beta chain was sequenced within a study of identical twins. Study-wide findings and caveats: Possibly, invariant MAIT and iNKT cells partly confounded zero-insertion analyses. Carriage of fewer insertions was seen in abundant cord blood beta clonotypes, whereas memory repertoires showed none.

CDR1 is SNHLY, CDR2 FYNNEI, per germline. The CDR3 is 12 residues long. Trimming took 6 bases from V and 7 from J, leaving 11 bases between them. Comment on this clonotype: What it binds is unknown. This may be a read error, as it is one base from a much larger clone. Lacking the conserved final phenylalanine or tryptophan, this CDR3 likely reflects a read error.

All of the donors were Caucasians in good health. TCRdb reanalysed the 5' RACE reads using MiXCR and keeps one entry per CDR3 protein. Seen here are nearly 650,000 distinct CDR3 sequences, roughly 6.6% observed once, and the top ten hold around 1.6%. These data were likewise used in another study, on yellow fever vaccine responses in identical twins. From that report: Twins' vaccine T cell responses reportedly seemed partly convergent and partly personalized.

This chain joins TRBV2 and TRBJ2-3, with D perhaps matching TRBD1 or TRBD2 (5 bases each). This receptor was obtained from a woman aged 18-29 years in good health. Sequenced: PBMCs. DNA for the CDR3: TGTGCCAGCAGAGGGGACCTTCATACGCAGTATCTT. It translates to CASRGDLHTQYL.